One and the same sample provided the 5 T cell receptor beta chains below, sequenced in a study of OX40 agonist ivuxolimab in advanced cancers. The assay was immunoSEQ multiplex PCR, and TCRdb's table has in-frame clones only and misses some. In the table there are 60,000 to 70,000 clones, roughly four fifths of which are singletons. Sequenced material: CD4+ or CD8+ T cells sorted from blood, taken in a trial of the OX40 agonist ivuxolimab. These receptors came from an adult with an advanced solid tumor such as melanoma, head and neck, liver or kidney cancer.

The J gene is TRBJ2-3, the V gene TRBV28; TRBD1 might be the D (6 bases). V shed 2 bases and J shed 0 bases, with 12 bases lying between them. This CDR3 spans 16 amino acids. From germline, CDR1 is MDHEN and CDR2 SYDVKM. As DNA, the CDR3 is TGTGCCAGCAGTTTAGGACAGTTGACTAGCACAGATACGCAGTATTTT. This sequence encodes CASSLGQLTSTDTQYF.

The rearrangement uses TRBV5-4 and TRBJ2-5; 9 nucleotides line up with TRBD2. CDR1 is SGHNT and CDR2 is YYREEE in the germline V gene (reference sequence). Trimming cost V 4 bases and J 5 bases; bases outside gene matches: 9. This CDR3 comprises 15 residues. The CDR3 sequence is CASSPSTSGWETQYF. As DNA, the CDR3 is TGTGCCAGCAGCCCTAGTACTAGCGGGTGGGAGACCCAGTACTTC.

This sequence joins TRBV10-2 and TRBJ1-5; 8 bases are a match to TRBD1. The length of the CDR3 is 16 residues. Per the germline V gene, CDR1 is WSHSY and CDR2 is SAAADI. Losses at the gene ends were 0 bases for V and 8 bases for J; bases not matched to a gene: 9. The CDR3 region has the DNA TGCGCCAGCAGTGAGTCGACAGGGGCGGCCGAAGAGCCCCAGCATTTT. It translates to CASSESTGAAEEPQHF.

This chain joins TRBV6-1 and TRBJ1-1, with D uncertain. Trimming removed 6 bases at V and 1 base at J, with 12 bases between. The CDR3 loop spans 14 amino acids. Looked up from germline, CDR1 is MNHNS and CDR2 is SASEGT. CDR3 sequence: CASRILTANTEAFF. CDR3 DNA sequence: TGTGCCAGCAGGATATTAACAGCGAACACTGAAGCTTTCTTT.

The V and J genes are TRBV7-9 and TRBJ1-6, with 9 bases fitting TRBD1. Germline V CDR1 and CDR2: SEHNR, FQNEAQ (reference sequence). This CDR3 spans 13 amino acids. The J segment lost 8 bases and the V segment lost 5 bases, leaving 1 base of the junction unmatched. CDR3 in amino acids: CASSGQGHSPLHF. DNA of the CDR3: TGTGCCAGCAGCGGACAGGGGCATTCACCCCTCCACTTT.